These T cell receptor beta chains were read from a single sample in a study of cytomegalovirus exposure and HLA in healthy donors. Profiling relied on immunoSEQ multiplex PCR, and the TCRdb table lists in-frame clones only, not all of them. The sample has about 87,000 clones, around 68% seen once. The sample taken for sequencing was PBMCs. These receptor sequences come from a man aged 25-45 years in good health and CMV-seropositive. CDR3s include the opening cysteine and the closing phenylalanine or tryptophan. D genes are given only for firm matches. Some rows mark clone size as missing; the rest say once, few, many or name a class of expanded clone.

d_call	clone_size	j_call	v_call	cdr3_aa	cdr3_nt
NA	NA	TRBJ2-3	TRBV5-6	CASSLPPRTDTQYF	TGTGCCAGCAGCTTACCCCCTCGGACAGATACGCAGTATTTT
TRBD1	NA	TRBJ1-2	TRBV25-1	CASSRDRVGQGYTF	TGTGCCAGCAGCAGGGACAGGGTAGGGCAAGGCTACACCTTC
TRBD1	NA	TRBJ2-7	TRBV7-8	CASSVDRAAYEQYF	TGTGCCAGCAGCGTAGACAGGGCTGCCTACGAGCAGTACTTC
TRBD1	few	TRBJ1-1	TRBV27	CASSLGQGRTEAFF	TGTGCCAGCAGTCTAGGACAGGGGCGGACTGAAGCTTTCTTT
NA	NA	TRBJ2-7	TRBV28	CASSSQARPPYEQYF	TGTGCCAGCAGTTCTCAGGCTCGACCCCCCTACGAGCAGTACTTC
NA	once	TRBJ1-5	TRBV9	CASSVDSSNQPQHF	TGTGCCAGCAGCGTTGACAGTAGCAATCAGCCCCAGCATTTT
TRBD1	few	TRBJ1-2	TRBV18	CASSPTGGDTHGYTF	TGTGCCAGCTCACCCACAGGGGGGGACACTCATGGCTACACCTTC
NA	many	TRBJ1-1	TRBV5-4	CASTLEGVGAFF	TGTGCCAGCACCCTCGAGGGGGTTGGGGCTTTCTTT
NA	few	TRBJ1-4	TRBV29-1	CSGTGSNEKLFF	TGCAGCGGGACCGGGAGTAATGAAAAACTGTTTTTT
TRBD1	NA	TRBJ2-3	TRBV19	CASSINLGRGLSTDTQYF	TGTGCCAGTAGTATTAATCTGGGCAGGGGGCTAAGCACAGATACGCAGTATTTT
TRBD1	few	TRBJ1-6	TRBV5-6	CASSLDRGLNSPLHF	TGTGCCAGCAGCTTGGACAGGGGGCTAAATTCACCCCTCCACTTT
TRBD2	NA	TRBJ2-1	TRBV11-1	CASSSSGDWNNEQFF	TGTGCCAGCAGCTCTAGCGGGGACTGGAACAATGAGCAGTTCTTC
NA	NA	TRBJ2-7	TRBV28	CASSFTLGYEQYF	TGTGCCAGCAGTTTTACGCTAGGCTACGAGCAGTACTTC
TRBD1	NA	TRBJ1-1	TRBV27	CASSINPGTANTEAFF	TGTGCCAGCAGCATCAACCCAGGGACAGCGAACACTGAAGCTTTCTTT
NA	NA	TRBJ2-3	TRBV27	CATKTVTLTDTQYF	TGTGCCACTAAGACAGTGACCCTTACAGATACGCAGTATTTT
NA	NA	TRBJ2-1	TRBV27	CASSLEGRASRQFF	TGTGCCAGCAGTTTGGAGGGCCGGGCTTCGCGGCAGTTCTTC
TRBD2	once	TRBJ2-1	TRBV7-2	CASSPGTSGMNEQFF	TGTGCCAGCAGCCCCGGGACTAGCGGGATGAATGAGCAGTTCTTC
TRBD2	NA	TRBJ2-5	TRBV4-1	CASSQEVLTSGGVGAQYF	TGCGCCAGCAGCCAAGAAGTCTTGACTAGCGGGGGTGTAGGGGCCCAGTACTTC
NA	once	TRBJ1-2	TRBV5-4	CASSLGVSRWGGGYTF	TGTGCCAGCAGCTTGGGGGTTAGCCGCTGGGGGGGTGGCTACACCTTC
NA	once	TRBJ1-1	TRBV5-4	CASSPEVTMANTEAFF	TGTGCCAGCAGCCCGGAGGTCACGATGGCTAACACTGAAGCTTTCTTT
TRBD2	NA	TRBJ2-5	TRBV25-1	CASSESLGGSGETQYF	TGTGCCAGCAGTGAATCACTTGGCGGGAGTGGAGAGACCCAGTACTTC
NA	once	TRBJ1-4	TRBV7-9	CASSPRGEKLFF	TGTGCCAGCTCCCCAAGGGGCGAAAAACTGTTTTTT
NA	NA	TRBJ2-5	TRBV4-1	CASSPPGGAPETQYF	TGCGCCAGCAGCCCCCCTGGGGGGGCCCCAGAGACCCAGTACTTC
NA	NA	TRBJ1-1	TRBV19	CASSSFMNTEAFF	TGTGCCAGTAGTTCATTCATGAACACTGAAGCTTTCTTT
NA	NA	TRBJ2-2	TRBV27	CASSSSTGELFF	TGTGCCAGCAGTTCGTCCACCGGGGAGCTGTTTTTT
TRBD2	NA	TRBJ2-1	TRBV4-3	CASSQDPAGGTEQFF	TGCGCCAGCAGCCAAGATCCAGCGGGAGGGACTGAGCAGTTCTTC